This T cell receptor (beta chain) was documented in a study of blood T cell repertoires in COVID-19. Study-level information: Samples came from the United States, Italy and Spain, spanning acute and convalescent COVID-19.

Cohorts were assigned according to the clinical history that participants reported. Germline CDR1 and CDR2: GTSNPN and SVGIG (reference sequence). Trimming cost V 1 base and J 8 bases, with 15 bases left between them. This CDR3 comprises 15 residues. Source study methods: Reference gene primer amplification yielded estimated nucleated cell counts. Assay used: immunoSEQ multiplex PCR; TCRdb lists only in-frame clones, some missing. The V and J calls and clone size are taken from that table; D and trimming were inferred from the DNA. The sample comprises more than 450,000 clones, 87% of which are singletons, and about 0.7% rests with the top ten.

The sequence derives from a woman between 18 and 30 years old who had recovered from COVID-19. Sample: PBMCs or T cells enriched from blood (not recorded which). The chain uses TRBV30 and TRBJ1-6; no reliable D call. CDR3 sequence (DNA): TGTGCCTGGAGTGGACCGACGGGAGGAGATTCACCCCTCCACTTT. Its protein product is CAWSGPTGGDSPLHF.